One T cell receptor (beta chain) is described in this entry. This clone's antigen is unknown. Base qualities are not provided; no much larger clone lies one nucleotide away. The trim is 4 bases for V and 0 bases for J, with a gap of 9 bases between the germline ends. As encoded in the germline V gene, CDR1 is SGHDN while CDR2 is FVKESK. From its cysteine to its phenylalanine, the CDR3 spans 14 amino acids. Only the CDR3 DNA stays, 42 bases, in frame from base 1. Each donor gave one peripheral blood draw, approximately 120 mL on average, collected into heparinised tubes. A BD FACSAria II and a panel including CD45RO, CCR7, CD25, CD127, CD95 and CD27 were used to sort naive, central memory, regulatory and stem cell-like memory CD4+ T cells. A purity above 98% was achieved for all sorted populations. PBMCs were isolated immediately by Lymphoprep density gradient centrifugation and stained directly without culture. Samples were stained and sorted in pairs, with one healthy donor and one patient per experiment, so that batch effects were minimized.

The data stem from a study of beta chain features in type 1 diabetes (dated 2018 in TCRdb). Background on the whole study: Mean age, gender distribution, total cell number and subset yield did not differ between patients and healthy donors. A total of roughly 100,000,000 sorted cells were examined across all samples, and the number of cells per subset was strongly correlated with RNA yield. In the study, recently diagnosed type 1 diabetes patients and matched healthy donors were compared on the TCRB repertoires of their sorted circulating CD4+ T cell subsets. Naive and central memory subsets were obtained from all 28 donors, but regulatory and stem cell-like memory subsets were isolated from only 8 patients and roughly eight healthy donors. Here is what the overall study found, with its caveats: Type 1 diabetes patients showed a moderate but significant shortening of TCRB CDR3 length in all four CD4+ subsets. Naive, central memory and regulatory TCRB repertoires appeared to be more similar among patients than among healthy donors. Sequencing cDNA rather than genomic DNA could over-represent highly expressing activated cells, although activation and CD3 levels did not differ between groups. At VDJ recombination sites, type 1 diabetes patients had fewer insertions and more deleted nucleotides, which implies abnormalities in thymic rearrangement. Shorter templates might be favored by PCR, yet because patient and control samples were amplified and corrected together, any such skew would affect both groups equally. HLA sub-analyses involved small numbers of individuals, so any influence of HLA type on TCRB rearrangement remained unresolved.

The entire isolated RNA was reverse transcribed using the High Capacity cDNA Reverse Transcription Kit, and thus expressed TCRB transcripts were sequenced. Deep immunoSEQ sequencing was performed on naive, central memory and regulatory T cell samples, with an average of roughly 3.5 million total reads per sample. Sorted cells were lysed in RLT buffer, and RNA was extracted using DNase-treated RNeasy Micro or Mini kits according to cell number. Each cell subset was processed on its own to prevent cross-contamination, while patient and healthy donor samples were processed together. TCRB sequences were amplified from cDNA with the immunoSEQ multiplex PCR, producing 87-bp fragments spanning the CDR3 region. Sequencing of the amplicons was done on the Illumina HiSeq platform. In the authors' own workflow: Synthetic template baselines were used to correct PCR bias computationally, reads within Hamming distance 2 were collapsed, and singletons that could not be merged were discarded. Reads were aligned against IMGT to assign V, D and J genes, CDR3 length and insertions or deletions at six rearrangement sites. Within each subset, clonotype counts were normalized to sorted cell number, after which true diversity and Gini coefficients were computed with the tcR R package. The overlap coefficient, calculated on TCRB nucleotide sequences, was used to quantify repertoire sharing. TCRdb re-hosts the immuneACCESS table, in-frame sequences only. Its copies lack some clones; in the studies checked, an unresolved V gene accounts for under half of them, and the cause for the rest is not known. V and J calls and clone size are as listed in that table; D and trimming were resolved from the DNA. In all, the sample holds about 390,000 clones, and around a tenth of those were seen once. Clones ranked in the top ten supply 0.6% of the sample.

The rearranged segments are TRBV14 and TRBJ1-1, with the D gene not confidently named. This receptor was taken from a man aged 30 to 39 with type 1 diabetes. Source material: central memory CD4+ T cells from blood. The CDR3 corresponds to CASSRYQMNTEAFF. The DNA sequence is as follows: TGTGCCAGCAGCCGGTACCAGATGAACACTGAAGCTTTCTTT.